Listed here are 18 T cell receptor beta chains from one sample, sequenced in a study of T cell responses to AZD1222 COVID-19 vaccine (dated by TCRdb to the early 2020s). The library was generated by the immunoSEQ multiplex PCR assay. Imported from immuneACCESS, the table was reduced by TCRdb to in-frame sequences with V and J called. These copies leave out some clones; in studies compared against another copy, an unresolved V gene accounts for under half, and the cause of the remainder is not known. This sample gives 70,000 to 85,000 clones in total; 82% of them show up just once. Of the sample, about 3% is held by the ten largest clones. The intended sense of this specimen's time point label: baseline before first vaccination. The input for sequencing was peripheral blood, taken on day 0 of AZD1222 vaccination. These receptors were taken from an adult in good health.

V gene TRBV10-2 combines with J gene TRBJ2-7, with D tentatively TRBD2 (5 bases). The CDR3 is made up of 13 amino acids. CDR1 is WSHSY and CDR2 is SAAADI in the germline V gene. Trimming removed 4 bases at V and 3 bases at J, with 10 bases between. The CDR3 DNA reads TGCGCCAGCAGTGGAGGGAGAGACTACGAGCAGTACTTC. Translation: CASSGGRDYEQYF.

The genes are TRBV5-1 and TRBJ2-2, with 8 positions matching TRBD1. This CDR3 contains 17 residues. V was clipped by 4 bases and J by 5 bases; unmatched bases: 13. Germline V gene lookup returns CDR1 SGHRS and CDR2 YFSETQ. The CDR3 DNA sequence: TGCGCCAGCAGCCAACTCCGCCAGGGGGCGCGGACCGGGGAGCTGTTTTTT. Protein product: CASSQLRQGARTGELFF.

The chain has TRBV18 and TRBJ1-1, with no clear D. The CDR3 totals 13 residues. Germline V gene lookup returns CDR1 KGHSH and CDR2 LQKENI. Trimming took off 6 bases at V and 4 bases at J, with 12 bases between the two ends. CDR3 sequence (DNA): TGTGCCAGCTCGCCTACGGTTGCCACTGAAGCTTTCTTT. As protein: CASSPTVATEAFF.

V usage is TRBV19 and J usage is TRBJ1-2, with 12 positions matching TRBD1. J was trimmed by 2 bases and V by 5 bases; bases with no gene match: 6. The CDR3 totals 16 residues. Germline V gene data show CDR1 as LNHDA and CDR2 as SQIVND (reference sequence). The CDR3 spells CASSLGTGGDNYGYTF. The CDR3, as DNA: TGTGCCAGTAGTTTAGGGACAGGGGGCGACAACTATGGCTACACCTTC. The full variable domain, completed using reference TRBV19 and TRBJ1-2, is DGGITQSPKYLFRKEGQNVTLSCEQNLNHDAMYWYRQDPGQGLRLIYYSQIVNDFQKGDIAEGYSVSREKKESFPLTVTSAQKNPTAFYLCASSLGTGGDNYGYTFGSGTRLTVV.

In nucleotides, the CDR3 is TGTGCCAGCAGCCCCGGGACAGGGGGCCGTGGTGAGCAGTTCTTC. This gives the protein CASSPGTGGRGEQFF. The chain carries TRBV11-3 and TRBJ2-1; 12 bases agree with TRBD1. Germline CDR1 and CDR2: SGHNT and YENEEA. This CDR3 comprises 15 residues. Trimming cost V 5 bases and J 9 bases; bases outside gene matches: 8.

This sequence joins TRBV11-2 and TRBJ1-6; D is perhaps TRBD1 (5 bases). Trimming cost V 5 bases and J 6 bases, with 8 bases left between them. This CDR3 contains 13 residues. The germline CDR1 and CDR2 sequences are SGHAT and FQNNGV. The CDR3 protein is CASSPGVNSPLHF. CDR3 nucleotide sequence: TGTGCCAGCAGCCCGGGGGTTAATTCACCCCTCCACTTT. Full variable domain (rest looked up from reference TRBV11-2 and TRBJ1-6): EAGVAQSPRYKIIEKRQSVAFWCNPISGHATLYWYQQILGQGPKLLIQFQNNGVVDDSQLPKDRFSAERLKGVDSTLKIQPAKLEDSAVYLCASSPGVNSPLHFGNGTRLTVT.

This clone was seen a few times. V and J are TRBV7-9 and TRBJ1-1, with D unclear. The length of the CDR3 is 14 residues. Germline V gives CDR1 SEHNR, CDR2 FQNEAQ (reference sequence). V dropped 4 bases and J dropped 6 bases, with 15 bases sitting between them. Here the CDR3 DNA reads TGTGCCAGCAGCTCGGTACTGGAAGTGGCTGAAGCTTTCTTT. Its protein is CASSSVLEVAEAFF.

The V and J genes are TRBV3-1 (or the pseudogene TRBV3-2) and TRBJ1-3; tentatively, D is TRBD1 (6 bases). Trimming took off 4 bases at V and 1 base at J, with 11 bases between the two ends. This CDR3 spans 15 amino acids. Germline V lookup: CDR1 LGHDT, CDR2 YNNKEL (reference sequence). In DNA form, the CDR3 reads TGTGCCAGCAGCCCACAGGGTTTGTCTGGAAACACCATATATTTT. Its translation is CASSPQGLSGNTIYF.

The genes are TRBV5-4 and TRBJ1-1; D possibly corresponds to TRBD1 (5 bases). This CDR3 is 14 amino acids long. V shed 0 bases and J shed 4 bases, with 10 bases lying between them. Per the germline V gene, CDR1 is SGHNT and CDR2 is YYREEE (reference sequence). CDR3 coding DNA: TGTGCCAGCAGCTTGGAGGCAGGGAGCACTGAAGCTTTCTTT. Its translation: CASSLEAGSTEAFF.

The chain's CDR3 is CASSPHLGGGWTGELFF. The DNA of the CDR3 is TGTGCCAGCAGCCCACACCTCGGGGGGGGCTGGACCGGGGAGCTGTTTTTT. The V gene is TRBV27, the J gene TRBJ2-2; 8 bases are a match to TRBD2. J gave up 5 bases and V 6 bases, and 14 bases lay outside the gene matches. The CDR3 runs 17 residues. Germline V gene lookup returns CDR1 MNHEY and CDR2 SMNVEV (reference sequence).

The chain couples TRBV3-1 (or the pseudogene TRBV3-2) to TRBJ2-7; 8 bases line up with TRBD1. V shed 5 bases, J shed 2 bases, and the junction held 2 bases outside the gene matches. The germline V gene has CDR1 LGHDT and CDR2 YNNKEL (reference sequence). The CDR3 extends over 13 amino acids. This CDR3 reads CASSETGAYEQYF. The CDR3 DNA sequence: TGTGCCAGCAGCGAGACAGGGGCCTACGAGCAGTACTTC.

The J gene is TRBJ1-4, the V gene TRBV15, with no clear D. V was shortened by 3 bases and J by 8 bases, with 13 bases between the two germline ends. Germline V gene data show CDR1 as LNHNV and CDR2 as YYDKDF (reference sequence). The CDR3 totals 14 residues. CDR3 in amino acids: CATSRGPSREKLFF. In DNA form, the CDR3 reads TGTGCCACCAGCAGGGGCCCCTCTCGGGAAAAACTGTTTTTT.

The chain couples TRBV9 to TRBJ1-1; no definite D call. This CDR3 has 13 amino acids. Germline V CDR1 and CDR2: SGDLS, YYNGEE. The V end lost 5 bases, the J end lost 0 bases, and 8 bases lay between the germline ends. The CDR3 protein is CASSVTVNTEAFF. DNA for the CDR3: TGTGCCAGCAGTGTTACGGTGAACACTGAAGCTTTCTTT.

This chain uses TRBV19 with TRBJ2-1; TRBD1 matches 11 bases. The V and J ends lost 5 bases and 9 bases, in that order; junction bases with no gene match: 12. Germline V gene data show CDR1 as LNHDA and CDR2 as SQIVND (reference sequence). The CDR3 totals 16 residues. The CDR3 sequence is CASSSPGQGGSGEQFF. The CDR3 DNA follows: TGTGCCAGTAGTTCTCCGGGACAGGGGGGTTCAGGTGAGCAGTTCTTC.

The chain recombines TRBV5-1 with TRBJ1-4, with D perhaps TRBD1 (5 bases). With 2 bases removed from V and 0 bases from J, the gap between germline ends came to 11 bases. Germline CDR1 SGHRS, CDR2 YFSETQ. CDR3 length equals 16 residues. The CDR3 loop reads CASSLATAATNEKLFF. CDR3 nucleotide sequence: TGCGCCAGCAGCTTAGCGACAGCTGCAACTAATGAAAAACTGTTTTTT.

The rearrangement links TRBV19 to TRBJ1-2; the D gene is possibly TRBD1 (6 bases). From germline, CDR1 is LNHDA and CDR2 SQIVND (reference sequence). The CDR3 has 14 residues. The V gene lost 3 bases and the J gene lost 2 bases, with 10 bases spanning the gap. CDR3 sequence reads: CASSMKGVNYGYTF. The CDR3 bases are TGTGCCAGTAGTATGAAGGGGGTGAACTATGGCTACACCTTC.

The chain links TRBV7-2 to TRBJ1-5; D may be TRBD1 (5 bases). CDR1 is SGHTA and CDR2 is FQGNSA in the germline V gene. V gave up 5 bases and J gave up 4 bases, with 12 bases separating them. This CDR3 comprises 14 residues. The CDR3 is CASSPRQGNQPQHF. CDR3 DNA: TGTGCCAGCAGCCCGAGGCAGGGAAATCAGCCCCAGCATTTT.

The chain uses TRBV6-5 and TRBJ2-7, with TRBD1 matching over 9 bases. The CDR3 extends over 13 amino acids. Germline V lookup: CDR1 MNHEY, CDR2 SVGAGI. Trimming cost V 6 bases and J 4 bases; bases outside gene matches: 4. The CDR3 nucleotides read TGTGCCAGCAGGGACAGGGGTTTGTACGAGCAGTACTTC. Translated: CASRDRGLYEQYF.